Many counts were recorded for the clone carrying this T cell receptor beta chain. What it binds is unknown. In TCRdb, the reads were re-called with MiXCR into one record per CDR3 protein. Of approximately 1,000,000 distinct CDR3 sequences in the sample, approximately 31% were seen once. This entry belongs to a study of T cell repertoires in cytomegalovirus infection. CDR3 length equals 17 residues. Losses at the gene ends were 5 bases for V and 5 bases for J; bases not matched to a gene: 11. The germline CDR1 and CDR2 sequences are SGHVS and FQNEAQ. Study-wide points: Carriers of CMV and the relevant HLA type were discriminated by public TCR beta frequency.

This specimen consisted of cultured CD8+ T cells from PBMCs, obtained from culture after CMV antigen stimulation. The genes are TRBV7-8 and TRBJ2-1, with 11 bases identical to TRBD2. The sequence derives from a human donor in good health (CMV status not recorded). Some clones in this sample may be carry-over from other donors' samples. The CDR3 reads CASSTPRTSGFHNEQFF. The CDR3 DNA sequence: TGTGCCAGCAGCACCCCGAGGACTAGCGGGTTCCACAATGAGCAGTTCTTC. The variable domain in full, with the rest retrieved from reference TRBV7-8 and TRBJ2-1, is GAGVSQSPRYKVAKRGQDVALRCDPISGHVSLFWYQQALGQGPEFLTYFQNEAQLDKSGLPSDRFFAERPEGSVSTLKIQRTQQEDSAVYLCASSTPRTSGFHNEQFFGPGTRLTVL.